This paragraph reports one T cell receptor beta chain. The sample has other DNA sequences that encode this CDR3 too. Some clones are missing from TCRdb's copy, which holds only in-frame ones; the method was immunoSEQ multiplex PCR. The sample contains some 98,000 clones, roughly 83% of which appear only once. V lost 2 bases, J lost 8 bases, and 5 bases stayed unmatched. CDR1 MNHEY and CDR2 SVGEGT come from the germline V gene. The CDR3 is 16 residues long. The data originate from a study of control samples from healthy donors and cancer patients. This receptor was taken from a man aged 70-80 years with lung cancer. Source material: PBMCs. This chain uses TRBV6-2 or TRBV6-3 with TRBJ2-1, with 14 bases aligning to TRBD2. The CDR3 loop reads CASSYRLAGGPHEQFF. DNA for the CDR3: TGTGCCAGCAGTTACCGACTAGCGGGGGGGCCACATGAGCAGTTCTTC.